These 30 T cell receptor beta chains were sequenced from one sample in a study of blood T cell repertoires in COVID-19. TCRdb's table, derived via immunoSEQ multiplex PCR, lists solely in-frame clones and lacks some. The sample yields approximately 170,000 clones, 80% to 90% seen once. The specimen was peripheral blood. The origin of the receptors is a human donor in a cohort sampled during active COVID-19.

This clone has just one count. V gene TRBV11-2 combines with J gene TRBJ1-2; no clear D. Trimming left V 5 bases short and J 6 bases short, with 16 bases between. The germline V gene encodes CDR1 SGHAT and CDR2 FQNNGV. The CDR3 runs to 14 residues. In DNA, the CDR3 is TGTGCCAGCAGCCTTACCTTCGGGGAGAATGGCTACACCTTC. It yields the protein CASSLTFGENGYTF.

This chain's CDR3 is CASRGQLVAFF. In DNA, the CDR3 is TGTGCCAGCAGGGGCCAGCTCGTGGCTTTCTTT. J is TRBJ1-1 and V is TRBV6-5; no clear D gene. Between the trimmed V and J ends, which lost 6 bases and 11 bases, there was a span of 13 bases. CDR1 and CDR2 from the germline V gene are MNHEY and SVGAGI. This CDR3 is built from 11 residues.

This clone has just one count. V gene TRBV5-1 combines with J gene TRBJ1-1; unclear D gene. The CDR3 covers 13 residues. Trimming left V 3 bases short and J 8 bases short, with 14 bases between. CDR1 is SGHRS, CDR2 YFSETQ, per germline. The CDR3 nucleotides are TGCGCCAGCAGCTCAAATCCGGGTGGCGAAGCTTTCTTT. Translation: CASSSNPGGEAFF.

This rearrangement joins TRBV7-9 to TRBJ1-1; D unresolved. V dropped 5 bases and J dropped 9 bases, with 16 bases sitting between them. The CDR3 consists of 13 residues. In germline, CDR1 is SEHNR, CDR2 FQNEAQ (reference sequence). DNA of the CDR3: TGTGCCAGCAGCGCTACCGAAGAGGCTAAAGCTTTCTTT. Its translation: CASSATEEAKAFF. Drawing the rest from reference TRBV7-9 and TRBJ1-1, the complete variable domain is DTGVSQNPRHKITKRGQNVTFRCDPISEHNRLYWYRQTLGQGPEFLTYFQNEAQLEKSRLLSDRFSAERPKGSFSTLEIQRTEQGDSAMYLCASSATEEAKAFFGQGTRLTVV.

The CDR3 bases are TGCGCCAGCAGCTTGGGGCAAATAGGCTACACCTTC. Translated: CASSLGQIGYTF. J is TRBJ1-2 and V is TRBV5-1; no reliable D call. Germline lookup yields CDR1 SGHRS and CDR2 YFSETQ. Trimming removed 0 bases at V and 8 bases at J, with 8 bases between. The CDR3 runs to 12 residues.

This clone was seen a handful of times. The rearrangement joins TRBV2 to TRBJ2-1; D might be TRBD2 (5 bases). The CDR3 is 15 amino acids. CDR1 SNHLY and CDR2 FYNNEI come from the germline V gene. Trimming took 2 bases from V and 5 from J, leaving 13 bases between them. CDR3 amino acids: CASSEIGELDNEQFF. The CDR3 DNA reads TGTGCCAGCAGTGAAATCGGGGAGCTCGACAATGAGCAGTTCTTC.

V and J are TRBV3-1 (or the pseudogene TRBV3-2) and TRBJ2-5; 10 bases map to TRBD1. Losses at the gene ends were 5 bases for V and 3 bases for J; bases not matched to a gene: 9. The CDR3 contains 16 residues. The germline V gene has CDR1 LGHDT and CDR2 YNNKEL (reference sequence). This chain's CDR3 is CASSEVSGTGEETQYF. CDR3 DNA sequence: TGTGCCAGCAGCGAAGTTTCAGGGACAGGGGAAGAGACCCAGTACTTC.

This chain links TRBV5-6 with TRBJ2-3, with 7 bases that match TRBD2. Looked up from germline, CDR1 is SGHDT and CDR2 is YYEEEE. V lost 0 bases, J lost 1 base, and 5 bases stayed unmatched. CDR3 size: 16 residues. The chain's CDR3 is CASSLVGGSGTDTQYF. The CDR3 DNA is TGTGCCAGCAGCTTGGTCGGGGGGTCGGGCACAGATACGCAGTATTTT.

J is TRBJ2-1 and V is TRBV11-1; no definite D call. Germline values: CDR1 SGHAT, CDR2 FQDESV (reference sequence). V lost 4 bases, J lost 0 bases, and 4 bases lay in between. CDR3 length: 13 amino acids. The chain's CDR3 is CASSSSSYNEQFF. The CDR3 nucleotides read TGTGCCAGCAGCTCCAGCTCCTACAATGAGCAGTTCTTC.

CDR3 DNA: TGTGCCAGCAGCGTAGAGGGTAGCGGGCCCACAGATACGCAGTATTTT. Protein: CASSVEGSGPTDTQYF. This chain uses TRBV9 with TRBJ2-3; 7 bases map to TRBD2. V lost 0 bases to trimming and J lost 2 bases; unmatched junction nucleotides: 6. Germline lookup yields CDR1 SGDLS and CDR2 YYNGEE. The CDR3 covers 16 residues.

This sequence joins TRBV4-1 and TRBJ1-1, with D perhaps TRBD1 (5 bases). Trimming pared 1 base from V and 1 base from J, leaving 13 bases between. There are 16 residues in the CDR3. CDR1 and CDR2 from the germline V gene are MGHRA and YSYEKL. CDR3 sequence: CASSQGRGTANTEAFF. CDR3 sequence (DNA): TGCGCCAGCAGCCAAGGACGGGGGACGGCGAACACTGAAGCTTTCTTT.

This clone came up a few times. CDR3 protein: CASSVGWKSASVNNEQFF. CDR3 DNA sequence: TGTGCCAGCAGCGTGGGATGGAAGTCGGCTAGCGTGAACAATGAGCAGTTCTTC. This rearrangement joins TRBV7-3 to TRBJ2-1; D possibly corresponds to TRBD2 (6 bases). The CDR3 contains 18 residues. Germline-derived CDR1 and CDR2 are SGHTA and FQGTGA. The V and J ends lost 5 bases and 5 bases respectively, with 25 bases between them.

The genes are TRBV7-9 and TRBJ2-3; no clear D. V was clipped by 6 bases and J by 6 bases, with 16 bases between them. Germline V CDR1 and CDR2: SEHNR, FQNEAQ (reference sequence). The CDR3 runs to 14 residues. For the CDR3, the DNA is TGTGCCAGCAGACTAATCGCCCGCTCCGATACGCAGTATTTT. Translated: CASRLIARSDTQYF.

This chain connects TRBV6-4 to TRBJ2-3; 11 nucleotides match TRBD2. The ends lost 4 bases at V and 2 bases at J; junction bases unmatched: 5. CDR3 length: 16 amino acids. Germline V lookup: CDR1 MRHNA, CDR2 SNTAGT. CDR3 in amino acids: CASSAASGGPTDTQYF. As DNA, the CDR3 is TGTGCCAGCAGTGCAGCTAGCGGGGGGCCCACAGATACGCAGTATTTT.

The rearrangement links TRBV11-3 to TRBJ2-1; 10 positions agree with TRBD2. The CDR3 totals 17 residues. Germline V gene lookup returns CDR1 SGHNT and CDR2 YENEEA. V shed 1 base and J 9 bases; nucleotides not matched to a gene: 12. In DNA form, the CDR3 reads TGTGCCAGCAGCTTAGTAACTGCTAGCGGGGGATTGGGTGAGCAGTTCTTC. It specifies CASSLVTASGGLGEQFF. Filled out from reference TRBV11-3 and TRBJ2-1, the complete variable domain reads EAGVVQSPRYKIIEKKQPVAFWCNPISGHNTLYWYLQNLGQGPELLIRYENEEAVDDSQLPKDRFSAERLKGVDSTLKIQPAELGDSAVYLCASSLVTASGGLGEQFFGPGTRLTVL.

V is TRBV5-5 and J is TRBJ2-4, with D hard to call. This CDR3 contains 16 residues. The germline V gene has CDR1 SGHKS and CDR2 YYEKEE (reference sequence). Trimming stripped 1 base from V and 0 bases from J, with 11 bases between. The CDR3 region has the DNA TGTGCCAGCAGCTTGAGAGGTGGAGAAGCCAAAAACATTCAGTACTTC. Translating gives CASSLRGGEAKNIQYF.

This clone has just a few counts. The chain has TRBV11-2 and TRBJ2-7; 8 nucleotides agree with TRBD1. With V trimmed by 5 bases and J by 4 bases, 7 bases remained unmatched. The CDR3 length is 14 residues. Germline V gene data show CDR1 as SGHAT and CDR2 as FQNNGV. The CDR3 sequence is CASSLGTGVYEQYF. The DNA of the CDR3 is TGTGCCAGCAGCCTGGGGACAGGCGTTTACGAGCAGTACTTC. Drawing the rest from reference TRBV11-2 and TRBJ2-7, the complete variable domain is EAGVAQSPRYKIIEKRQSVAFWCNPISGHATLYWYQQILGQGPKLLIQFQNNGVVDDSQLPKDRFSAERLKGVDSTLKIQPAKLEDSAVYLCASSLGTGVYEQYFGPGTRLTVT.

In its sample, this clone was seen a few times. The V gene is TRBV9, the J gene TRBJ2-1; 12 bases are shared with TRBD2. The CDR3 has 16 amino acids. Trimming took 3 bases from V and 2 from J; bases not matched to a gene: 3. Germline CDR1 is SGDLS and CDR2 is YYNGEE. CDR3 loop: CASSGPSGGAYNEQFF. In nucleotides, the CDR3 is TGTGCCAGCAGCGGGCCTAGCGGGGGGGCCTACAATGAGCAGTTCTTC.

The V call is TRBV19, the J call TRBJ2-7; 8 bases are shared with TRBD1. V was pared by 1 base and J by 5 bases, with 13 bases of the junction left unmatched. The length of the CDR3 is 17 residues. Germline V lookup: CDR1 LNHDA, CDR2 SQIVND (reference sequence). CDR3 sequence: CASSIVPVGQGLNEQYF. DNA of the CDR3: TGTGCCAGTAGTATAGTGCCCGTCGGACAGGGATTGAACGAGCAGTACTTC.

The sample holds one count of this clone. The gene calls are TRBV29-1 and TRBJ1-5; TRBD1 matches 11 bases. The CDR3 is 15 residues long. Germline V CDR1 and CDR2: SQVTM, ANQGSEA. The J segment lost 0 bases and the V segment lost 4 bases, leaving 2 bases of the junction unmatched. As DNA, the CDR3 is TGCAGCGTTGGGACAGGGGGCAATAGCAATCAGCCCCAGCATTTT. The encoded protein is CSVGTGGNSNQPQHF.

This sequence joins TRBV19 and TRBJ1-4; possible D gene TRBD1, 5 bases. Trimming took off 2 bases at V and 0 bases at J, with 13 bases between the two ends. CDR1 LNHDA and CDR2 SQIVND come from the germline V gene (reference sequence). The CDR3 has 17 residues. The DNA for the CDR3 is TGTGCCAGTAGTATAAGGAGGGGAACCACAACTAATGAAAAACTGTTTTTT. Its translation: CASSIRRGTTTNEKLFF.

The J gene is TRBJ1-1, the V gene TRBV10-2; the D gene is possibly TRBD1 (5 bases). The germline V gene encodes CDR1 WSHSY and CDR2 SAAADI. The length of the CDR3 is 13 residues. V lost 3 bases and J lost 5, with 10 bases in between. For the CDR3, the DNA is TGCGCCAGCAGTGATTCGGGGGGAACTGAAGCTTTCTTT. As protein: CASSDSGGTEAFF.

About this clone itself: No DNA is shown, since the ends of the CDR3 on it are uncertain; the CDR3 is the one TCRdb lists. This chain links TRBV6-5 with TRBJ1-2; the DNA was not compared with TRBD1, the D call given in the table. The CDR3 has 14 amino acids, counting both end residues. Germline V gene data show CDR1 as MNHEY and CDR2 as SVGAGI. This chain's CDR3 is CASSSSTGVYGYTF.

The CDR3 DNA follows: TGTGCCACCAGCAGAGATACCGGGTTCTCCTACGAGCAGTACTTC. It encodes CATSRDTGFSYEQYF. The chain carries TRBV15 and TRBJ2-7; no firm D call. The germline gives CDR1 LNHNV, CDR2 YYDKDF (reference sequence). Between the trimmed V and J ends, which lost 0 bases and 0 bases, there was a span of 9 bases. This CDR3 spans 15 amino acids.

This chain uses TRBV5-1 with TRBJ1-1; no clear D gene. Trimming shortened V by 7 bases and J by 3 bases, and 16 bases separated the two germline ends. The CDR3 runs 14 residues. Looked up from germline, CDR1 is SGHRS and CDR2 is YFSETQ. The CDR3 loop reads CASAGLNGDTEAFF. For the CDR3, the DNA is TGCGCCAGCGCCGGACTCAACGGGGACACTGAAGCTTTCTTT.

CDR3 protein: CASSPPIGANVLTF. The CDR3 bases are TGTGCCAGCTCACCTCCCATTGGGGCCAACGTCCTGACTTTC. V gene TRBV18 combines with J gene TRBJ2-6, with unresolved D. Germline-derived CDR1 and CDR2 are KGHSH and LQKENI. V was cut by 3 bases and J by 3 bases, with 6 bases left in between. This CDR3 contains 14 residues.

Worth noting for this clone: Other DNA sequences in the sample encode the same CDR3. The V call is TRBV28, the J call TRBJ1-2; D remains ambiguous. Trimming left V 3 bases short and J 4 bases short, with 9 bases between. Germline V gene data show CDR1 as MDHEN and CDR2 as SYDVKM. This CDR3 has 13 residues. CDR3 nucleotides: TGTGCCAGCAGTTTGAACGGAGGCTATGGCTACACCTTC. Translated: CASSLNGGYGYTF.

The V gene is TRBV29-1, the J gene TRBJ2-7; 7 bases map to TRBD2. There are 14 residues in the CDR3. Germline CDR1 SQVTM, CDR2 ANQGSEA. V was clipped by 4 bases and J by 2 bases; unmatched bases: 8. This CDR3 is CSVVRREAAYEQYF. The CDR3 nucleotides read TGCAGCGTTGTACGTCGGGAGGCCGCCTACGAGCAGTACTTC.

This chain links TRBV27 with TRBJ2-7, with D maybe TRBD2 (6 bases). The germline V gene encodes CDR1 MNHEY and CDR2 SMNVEV (reference sequence). The CDR3 runs to 14 residues. V gave up 4 bases and J gave up 1 base, with 11 bases separating them. The CDR3 coding sequence is TGTGCCAGCAGTTCGCCGGGGGAATCCTACGAGCAGTACTTC. Translated, it gives CASSSPGESYEQYF.

The V gene is TRBV19, the J gene TRBJ1-1, with D unresolved. Germline V gene sequence: CDR1 LNHDA, CDR2 SQIVND (reference sequence). Trimming removed 1 base from V and 1 base from J, with 10 bases in between. The CDR3 is 15 residues long. CDR3 nucleotides: TGTGCCAGTAGTATAGTTTGGCAGGCGAACACTGAAGCTTTCTTT. Encoded protein: CASSIVWQANTEAFF.